This T cell receptor (beta chain) is from a study of cytomegalovirus exposure and HLA in healthy donors. Overall study results and limits: Generally TCR sequences proved uncommon, though certain public TCRs appeared in numerous donors. According to a later analysis, most TCR beta chains associated with CMV appeared HLA-restricted.

Vbeta (60) and Jbeta (13) primers were used in the PCR. Repertoires were generated with immunoSEQ multiplex PCR, while TCRdb's copy carries only in-frame clones and drops some. The sample includes 150,000 to 200,000 clones, 68% of them seen just once. V shed 2 bases and J 7 bases; nucleotides not matched to a gene: 8. Germline loops: CDR1 MNHEY, CDR2 SMNVEV (reference sequence). The CDR3 contains 17 residues. This clone was detected only a few times. The antigen is not known. Sequencing was performed on PBMCs. The chain employs TRBV27 and TRBJ2-1, with 13 bases matching TRBD2. The source is a man aged 50-59 years in good health and CMV-seronegative. CDR3 sequence reads: CASSLNPLLAGGNEQFF. The CDR3 DNA sequence: TGTGCCAGCAGTTTAAACCCATTACTAGCGGGGGGGAATGAGCAGTTCTTC.